What follows is one TCR beta chain and its context. What this receptor recognizes is not known. Nothing much larger sits one base from this clone, and base qualities are not available. The source of the sample is a study of T cell changes during pregnancy in multiple sclerosis (dated by TCRdb to 2018 to 2020). For the study in its entirety: The study looked at changes in the T cell repertoire across pregnancy in women with multiple sclerosis.

Counted from cysteine to phenylalanine, this CDR3 has 15 amino acids. Left in the record is the CDR3 DNA by itself, 45 bases read in frame from the first base. Per the germline V gene, MNHEY is the CDR1 and SVGAGI is the CDR2. Compared with germline, V lacks 4 bases and J lacks 4 bases; bases without a gene match: 7. Receptors were amplified or captured by the immunoSEQ multiplex PCR assay. TCRdb mirrors the immuneACCESS table, restricted to in-frame sequences. Some clones are absent from its copies; in checked studies, under half trace to an unresolved V gene, and the reason for the others is unknown. The sample table lists some 110,000 clones, roughly nine tenths of them with a count of one. Approximately 1.5% of the sample goes to the ten largest clones.

The sequence joins TRBV6-5 to TRBJ1-1; 9 nucleotides in the junction match TRBD1. The source is a female donor with multiple sclerosis, enrolled in a pregnancy study. This material consisted of peripheral blood, taken before pregnancy. The CDR3 region has the sequence CASSSHRGLGTEAFF. The DNA is as follows: TGTGCCAGCAGTTCGCACAGGGGGCTAGGCACTGAAGCTTTCTTT.